This T cell receptor (beta chain) derives from a study of cytomegalovirus exposure and HLA in healthy donors (dated by TCRdb to about 2017). Looking at the study overall: An earlier analysis of more than 550 of the donors reported 250 to 350 Gb of sequence data and 95 million to 140 million unique TCR beta sequences obtained from some 170 million T cells. Around 300 gigabases of sequencing data and 70 million to 85 million unique TCR sequences were included in an early release covering over 600 HLA-typed donors. Of the approximately 400 genotyped donors, 70% to 90% were placed in the genetic ancestry cluster associated with self-reported Caucasian donors. The aim of the study was to test whether cataloging public T cell receptors could identify signatures of past pathogen exposure. Using immunosequencing, the study profiled T cell repertoires from about 650 subjects and related those repertoires to cytomegalovirus serostatus. Along with the 666-subject first cohort, a separate validation cohort of around 120 different subjects was used. To predict cytomegalovirus infection status, the study combined high-throughput TCR immunosequencing, statistical association of individual TCRs with disease status, and machine learning. A later analysis re-analyzed previously published TCR beta repertoires from about 730 donors and added high-resolution HLA genotyping to study TCR occurrence patterns. In the later analysis, no new phenotypic data were used to find candidate immune exposures; instead, reliance was placed on TCR beta sequences and their occurrence across donors. To decide whether each TCR beta V gene segment behaved as functional or pseudogenic, an earlier analysis of approximately 600 of the donors relied on high-throughput TCR beta sequencing. Donor age, sex, ethnicity and CMV serostatus were compiled together with the repertoire data. In a later genetic analysis, genome-wide SNP genotypes for about three fifths of the roughly 670 donors were used, and that subset was treated as a discovery cohort. Every repertoire in the discovery cohort had been generated on one and the same sequencing platform. HLA typing covered class I and class II loci at four-digit resolution. The number of typed donors differed by locus: 629-630 for A, B, C, DRB1 and DQB1; 500 to 550 for DQA1; over 600 for DPA1; and roughly 490 for DPB1. Roughly 5 DR-DQ haplotypes were handled as single units for association and clustering because linkage in the cohort was strong. Among 300 to 500 genotyped donors of the cohort, an average of around 250,000 unique TCR beta nucleotide sequences was sequenced per donor, of which about 18% were non-productive. Here is what the overall study found, with its caveats: A few of the identified cytomegalovirus-associated TCR beta chains were confirmed in vitro to be specific for cytomegalovirus antigens. In a later analysis, HLA-associated TCR beta chains were found to be more clonally expanded and to have lower generation probabilities than equally common non-associated chains. Some IMGT-functional V segments, including TRBV6-2 and TRBV6-3, could not be told apart with the 87-base-pair reads, so those segments were excluded. A further reported finding was that TCR beta sequences accurately predicted the HLA-A and HLA-B alleles for most subjects in the first cohort. Specific HLA alleles were associated with 16,951 TCR beta sequences at a false discovery rate of 0.05 in a later analysis. V-gene and J-gene trimming of TCR beta chains was associated with a missense DCLRE1C variant in a later genetic analysis, and the association was replicated in an independent cohort. Because HLA typing was missing for some donors at each locus, association tests included only the typed subset. Because counts were too low, seventeen rarely observed V segments, including chromosome 9 orphons, were excluded from the earlier analysis of several hundred of the donors. Sequencing depth was assumed to be roughly uniform across donors in the presence/absence analyses, though that assumption may not hold. In a later analysis, the rate of TCR association differed among HLA loci, with DRB1 alleles having the most associated TCRs and HLA-C alleles having the fewest. In this cohort, only TCR beta chains were sequenced, and detectable features were limited by the absence of alpha or paired-chain data. A total of 150 or so TCR beta chains were listed by the study as associated with cytomegalovirus. It was suggested by the authors that the approach could potentially be generalized to other disease states and immunological phenotypes. An earlier analysis of some 590 of the donors showed that most TCR beta V segments appeared in productive rearrangements either about 87% or about 30% of the time, which broadly matched IMGT annotations. In both the original and validation cohorts, the classifier was reported to diagnose cytomegalovirus status with high specificity and sensitivity. Linkage disequilibrium might explain the correlated functional status among segregating V segments, but an unknown experimental factor could not be excluded. Most CMV-associated TCR beta chains appeared to be HLA-restricted in a later analysis, and the HLA associations seemed to be driven largely by CMV exposure. Across donors, most TCR sequences were observed very rarely, whereas some public TCRs were present in many individuals. In a later analysis, several top co-occurrence clusters were reported to appear linked to parvovirus B19, influenza, CMV and Epstein-Barr virus. Compared with the approximately 720-donor mean, donors in an Asian-associated ancestry cluster had fewer N-insertions in productive TCRs, according to a later genetic analysis. CMV serostatus was the only immune exposure information available for the cohort. A group of highly shared sequence variants was considered likely to be a technical artifact of the sequencing pipeline. When HLA alleles, especially DR and DQ, strongly co-occurred, TCR associations were difficult to assign to individual alleles.

Regarding this clone: It lacks a known antigen. No much larger clonotype is one base removed from it; base qualities were not supplied.

In total, approximately 690 healthy bone marrow donors made up the cohort. At the time of sampling, every cohort member was nominally healthy, though immune exposures that went unrecorded were likely present. The donor was CMV seronegative and was included in the group of over 300 seronegative cohort members. Each donor provided a peripheral blood sample, and peripheral blood mononuclear cells were used for TCR beta sequencing. Genomic DNA extraction from the blood cell samples was performed with the Qiagen DNeasy Blood Extraction Kit. For this chain, trimming is 7 bases at the V end and 3 bases at the J end, and the number of junction bases without a gene match is 6. Taken from the germline V gene, the CDR1 and CDR2 loops are MNHNS and SASEGT. The CDR3, cysteine through phenylalanine, is 14 amino acids long. Only the CDR3 portion is preserved as DNA: 42 bases, with reading frame beginning at the first base.

Receptor amplification or capture employed the immunoSEQ multiplex PCR assay. The multiplex PCR relied on a mix of 60 forward primers for TCR Vbeta segments and 13 reverse primers for TCR Jbeta segments. The CDR3 region of rearranged TCR beta genes was amplified from genomic DNA with a multiplex PCR assay. The Illumina HiSeq System was used to sequence the amplified TCR beta libraries as 87-base-pair reads. In the authors' own workflow: Across the 700 or so repertoires, a later analysis counted tens of millions of unique TCR beta chains, 9 million to 14 million of which were shared by at least two donors. Raw reads were error-corrected and collapsed into unique sequences with a nearest-neighbor algorithm that merged closely related sequences to remove PCR and sequencing errors. Alignment of CDR3 sequences to IMGT reference sequences was used to assign V, D and J gene segments. Each retained sequence needed at least a six-nucleotide match to both a V gene segment and a J gene segment. Rearrangements were called productive when the CDR3 lacked stop codons and stayed in frame with V and J; all others were non-productive. CDR3 was defined by IMGT convention, running from the second conserved V-encoded cysteine to the conserved J-encoded phenylalanine. Sequences without an unambiguous match to a single V gene segment were excluded from the earlier analysis of almost 600 of the donors. An earlier analysis of 550 to 650 of the donors classified V segments as functional when productive rearrangements were above 56.7% and as segregating when the standard deviation between donors was above 5%. To diagnose cytomegalovirus status from the catalog of TCR beta chain sequences, a statistical classification framework was built. In a later analysis, TCR nucleotide sequences were compared against IMGT/GENE-DB human TR gene sequences so that V and J genes could be assigned. A later analysis assigned CDR3 sequences and most-parsimonious VDJ recombination scenarios with the TCRdist pipeline. A later analysis defined each TCR beta chain by its CDR3 amino acid sequence plus V-gene family, and excluded reads lacking a unique V-gene family. In a later analysis, 500 to 650 highly shared, low-generation-probability nucleotide sequences were removed to address suspected cross-contamination and a sequencing artifact. A later analysis calculated a clonal expansion index for each public chain from normalized within-repertoire ranks of inferred template counts. A later analysis computed generation probabilities with a VDJ recombination model fitted to out-of-frame rearrangements, and checked the results against IGoR. Hypergeometric tests were used in a later analysis to score TCR-TCR, TCR-HLA and TCR-CMV co-occurrence, with a repertoire-size bias correction applied to the TCR pairs. To estimate false discovery rates, a later analysis permuted the HLA or CMV assignments 20 times. A later analysis grouped co-occurring TCRs with DBSCAN, adding TCRdist sequence similarity when clustering within HLA-allele-positive subsets. Repertoires with fewer than 30,000 or more than 120,000 public chains, plus five repertoires with anomalous nucleotide sharing, were excluded from co-occurrence clustering. Not all clones reach the TCRdb copy of this immuneACCESS table, which keeps in-frame sequences only. Checked studies attribute under half of the gap to unresolved V genes and leave the rest unexplained. V, J and clone size reflect that table, while D and trimming were determined from the DNA. Counted in this sample were approximately 140,000 clones; approximately 80% of them appeared once. The ten largest clones capture approximately 2% of the sample.

This receptor was identified in a woman in her 40s in good health and CMV-seronegative. Specimen: PBMCs. The chain couples TRBV6-1 to TRBJ2-7; the junction holds 10 bases that match TRBD2. The CDR3 loop reads CASTRTSGLYEQYF. The base sequence is TGTGCCAGCACGAGGACTAGCGGCCTCTACGAGCAGTACTTC.